This TCR beta chain stems from a study of siplizumab effects on memory and regulatory T cells (dated by TCRdb to between 2019 and 2020). Regarding the complete study: The effect of the anti-CD2 antibody siplizumab on alloreactive T-cell subsets was examined in allogeneic mixed lymphocyte reactions constructed from human PBMCs. The study at large found these results: For roughly 75-96% of proliferating CD4+ or CD8+ clones, no naive or memory phenotype could be assigned. Because sequences at frequencies below about 10^-5 were poorly captured, only a minor fraction of alloreactive clones could be mapped back to unstimulated subsets. Siplizumab significantly reduced the cumulative frequency of alloreactive sequences traceable to unstimulated CD4+ memory T cells. No functional confirmation was obtained for the suppressive function of proliferating Tregs from siplizumab cultures. Among mappable alloreactive CD4+ clones, the Treg-derived fraction averaged approximately 69% with siplizumab versus around 29% in control reactions. Unstimulated naive T cells appeared to be more diverse than memory T cells, and naive cells seemed to make a substantial contribution to the alloresponse.

Cut back by 0 bases and 1 base, the V and J ends lie 9 bases apart. The germline V gene (reference sequence) supplies CDR1 MNHNY and CDR2 SVGAGI. From cysteine to phenylalanine, the CDR3 is 15 amino acids long. The read is trimmed to its CDR3 DNA, 45 bases read in frame from base 1. Sorted unstimulated T cells, along with proliferating T cells recovered from mixed lymphocyte reactions, underwent TCRbeta CDR3 sequencing. Fresh whole blood from roughly ten HLA-typed healthy donors was used to isolate PBMCs. Unstimulated CD4+ regulatory T cells were FACS-sorted to map the origin of alloreactive clones. Comments on this clone: Its antigen has not been determined. No clone much larger than this one lies a single base away; base qualities are absent.

The method was the immunoSEQ multiplex PCR assay. About 10^5 TCR templates per sample were assayed by the deep sequencing platform. Genomic DNA extracted from sorted T cells was used for TCRbeta CDR3 sequencing. On the study's bioinformatics: The R programming language was used for clonal analysis of the TCRbeta CDR3 data. Comparing unstimulated samples against CFSE-low samples taken after the reaction was how alloreactive CD4+ and CD8+ clones were defined. By matching sequences to the repertoires of sorted unstimulated Treg and non-Treg cells, each alloreactive CD4+ clone was assigned a regulatory or non-regulatory origin. TCRdb mirrors the immuneACCESS table, restricted to in-frame sequences. Some clones are absent from its copies; in checked studies, under half trace to an unresolved V gene, and the reason for the others is unknown. V and J calls and clone size are given by that table; D and trimming were obtained from the DNA. This sample gives over 100,000 clones in total; about 90% of them show up just once. Jointly, the top ten make up under 0.75% of the sample.

Material for sequencing was Tregs sorted from blood. The chain was built from TRBV6-6 and TRBJ1-1; the D gene is not confidently resolved. The receptor was isolated from a human donor in good health. The CDR3 amino acid sequence is: CASSYSGVRNTEAFF. The sequenced DNA is TGTGCCAGCAGTTACTCCGGGGTACGGAACACTGAAGCTTTCTTT.